This T cell receptor beta chain was identified in a study of T cell repertoires in cytomegalovirus infection. As for the study in general: CMV epitopes that were recently identified and HLA-C-restricted were used alongside well-studied HLA-B-restricted ones. Indications of both CMV infection and matching HLA type were provided by public TCR beta signatures.

The CDR3 extends over 12 amino acids. V was clipped by 5 bases and J by 0 bases, with 4 bases between them. The germline gives CDR1 MGHRA, CDR2 YSYEKL. Via MiXCR, TCRdb re-called the reads, giving one row per CDR3 protein. The sample includes 570,000 or so distinct CDR3 sequences, 40% seen only once; the top ten take around 48%. Regarding the study as a whole: Individuals carrying CMV plus the relevant HLA were identified by cumulative frequency of public TCR beta families. The ex vivo response was dominated by HLA-C-restricted CMV-specific TCR beta clonotypes.

Turning to this clonotype: What it binds is unknown.

This chain joins TRBV4-1 and TRBJ1-1; D not resolved. The sequencing here drew on cultured PBMCs, taken from culture after CMV antigen stimulation. The source is a human donor in good health (CMV status not recorded). Some clones in this sample may be carry-over from other donors' samples. CDR3 nucleotide sequence: TGCGCCAGCAGCGGTATGAACACTGAAGCTTTCTTT. It is translated as CASSGMNTEAFF.